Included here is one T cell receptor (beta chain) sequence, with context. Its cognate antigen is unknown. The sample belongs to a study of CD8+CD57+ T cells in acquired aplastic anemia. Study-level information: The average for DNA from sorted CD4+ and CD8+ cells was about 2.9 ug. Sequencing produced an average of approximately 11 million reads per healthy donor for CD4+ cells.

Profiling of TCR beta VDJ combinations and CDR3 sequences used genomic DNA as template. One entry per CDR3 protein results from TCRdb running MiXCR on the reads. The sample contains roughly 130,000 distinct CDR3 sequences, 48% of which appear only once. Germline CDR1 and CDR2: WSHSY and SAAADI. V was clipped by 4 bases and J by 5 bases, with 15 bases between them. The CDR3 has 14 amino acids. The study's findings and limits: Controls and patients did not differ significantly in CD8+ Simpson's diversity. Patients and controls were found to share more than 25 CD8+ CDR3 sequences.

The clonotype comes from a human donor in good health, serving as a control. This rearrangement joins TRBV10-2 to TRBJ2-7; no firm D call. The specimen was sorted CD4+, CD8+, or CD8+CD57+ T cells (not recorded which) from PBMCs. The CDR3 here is CASSGLIHRDEQYF. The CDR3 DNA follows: TGCGCCAGCAGTGGACTGATTCACCGGGACGAGCAGTACTTC.